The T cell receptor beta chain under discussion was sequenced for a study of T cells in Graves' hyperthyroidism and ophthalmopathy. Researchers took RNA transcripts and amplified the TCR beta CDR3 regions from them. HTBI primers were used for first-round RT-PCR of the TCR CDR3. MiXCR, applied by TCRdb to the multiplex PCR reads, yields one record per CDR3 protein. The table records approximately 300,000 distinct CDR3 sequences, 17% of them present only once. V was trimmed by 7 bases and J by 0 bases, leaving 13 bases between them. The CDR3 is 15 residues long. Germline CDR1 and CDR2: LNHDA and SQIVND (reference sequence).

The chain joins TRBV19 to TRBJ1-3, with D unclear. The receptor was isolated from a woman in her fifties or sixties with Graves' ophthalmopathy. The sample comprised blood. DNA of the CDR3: TGTGCCAGTATCTCCGGCGCGAACTCTGGAAACACCATATATTTT. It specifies CASISGANSGNTIYF.